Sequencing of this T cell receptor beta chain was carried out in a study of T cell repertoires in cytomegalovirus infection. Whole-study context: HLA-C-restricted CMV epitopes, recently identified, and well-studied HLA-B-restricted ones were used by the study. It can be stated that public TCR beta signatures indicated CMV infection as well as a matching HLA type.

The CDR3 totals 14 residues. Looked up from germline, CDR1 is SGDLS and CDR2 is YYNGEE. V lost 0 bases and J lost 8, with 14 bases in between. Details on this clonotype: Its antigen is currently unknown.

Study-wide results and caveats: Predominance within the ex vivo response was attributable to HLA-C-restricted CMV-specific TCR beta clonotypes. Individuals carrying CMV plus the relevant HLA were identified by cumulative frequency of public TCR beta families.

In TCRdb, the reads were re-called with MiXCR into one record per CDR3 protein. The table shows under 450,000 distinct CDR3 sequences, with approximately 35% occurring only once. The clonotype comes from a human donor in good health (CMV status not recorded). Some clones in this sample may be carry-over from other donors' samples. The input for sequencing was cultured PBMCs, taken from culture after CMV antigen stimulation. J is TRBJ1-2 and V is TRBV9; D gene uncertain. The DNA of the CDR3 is TGTGCCAGCAGCGTAGAAGGTACAGCGAGCGGCTACACCTTC. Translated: CASSVEGTASGYTF.